This TCR beta chain was sequenced during a study of T cell repertoires in cytomegalovirus infection. Whole-study context: HLA-B-restricted CMV epitopes that are well studied, plus recently identified HLA-C-restricted ones, were used by the study. CMV infection and matching HLA type were both indicated by public TCR beta signatures. General study results and limits: CMV-specific TCR beta clonotypes restricted by HLA-C dominated the ex vivo response. Frequencies of public TCR beta families were cumulated, and this identified carriers of CMV plus the relevant HLA.

This clonotype was seen once. The target antigen is unknown. TCRdb fed the reads into MiXCR, producing one record per CDR3 protein. Among roughly 730,000 distinct CDR3 sequences listed, around 30% were seen once. With 5 bases removed from V and 10 bases from J, the gap between germline ends came to 26 bases. This CDR3 region has 16 residues. CDR1 and CDR2 from the germline V gene are SGHTA and FQGNSA. Sequences were derived from cultured PBMCs, sampled from culture after CMV antigen stimulation. The sequence was obtained from a human donor in good health (CMV status not recorded). Some clones in this sample may be carry-over from other donors' samples. The rearrangement joins TRBV7-2 to TRBJ2-5, with D perhaps TRBD1 or TRBD2 (5 bases each). For the CDR3, the DNA is TGTGCCAGCAGCCCCTTGAGCGGCCGGGTGAATGGGGGCCAGTACTTC. Encoded protein: CASSPLSGRVNGGQYF.